What follows describes a single TCR beta chain. Its antigen is undetermined. The data were produced by immunoSEQ multiplex PCR, yet TCRdb's version contains in-frame clones alone and is incomplete. Here the sample spans over 120,000 clones, roughly nine tenths being singletons. Trimming shortened V by 3 bases and J by 6 bases, and 14 bases separated the two germline ends. Germline loops: CDR1 SGHTA, CDR2 FQGNSA. CDR3 length equals 14 residues. This sample was included in a study of T cell responses to AZD1222 COVID-19 vaccine. Study conclusions and caveats: Among the donors, most were white British and more were female, and clonal diversity was possibly underestimated.

V and J are TRBV7-2 and TRBJ1-1; possible D gene TRBD1, 6 bases. Sample: peripheral blood, taken on day 0 of AZD1222 vaccination. The receptor comes from an adult in good health. The CDR3 sequence is CASSLTRGSAEAFF. The CDR3 nucleotides are TGTGCCAGCAGCTTGACTAGGGGGTCGGCTGAAGCTTTCTTT.